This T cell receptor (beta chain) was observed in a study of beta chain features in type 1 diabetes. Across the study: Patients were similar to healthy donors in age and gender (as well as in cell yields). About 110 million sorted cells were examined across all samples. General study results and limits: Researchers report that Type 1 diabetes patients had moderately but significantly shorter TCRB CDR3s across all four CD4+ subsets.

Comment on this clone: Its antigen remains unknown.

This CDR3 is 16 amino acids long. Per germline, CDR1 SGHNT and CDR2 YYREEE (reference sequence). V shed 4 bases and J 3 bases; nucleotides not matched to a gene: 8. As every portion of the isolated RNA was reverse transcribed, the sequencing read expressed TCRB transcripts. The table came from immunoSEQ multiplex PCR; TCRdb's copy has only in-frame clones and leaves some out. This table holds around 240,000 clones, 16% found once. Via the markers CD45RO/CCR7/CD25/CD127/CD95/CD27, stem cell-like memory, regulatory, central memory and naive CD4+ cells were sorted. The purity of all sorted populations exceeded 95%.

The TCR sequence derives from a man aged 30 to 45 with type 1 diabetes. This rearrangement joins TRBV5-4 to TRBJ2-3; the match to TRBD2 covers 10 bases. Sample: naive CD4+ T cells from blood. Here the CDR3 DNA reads TGTGCCAGCAGCACTTCACTAGCGGGAAGGACAGATACGCAGTATTTT. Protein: CASSTSLAGRTDTQYF. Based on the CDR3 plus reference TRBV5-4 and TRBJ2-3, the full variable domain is ETGVTQSPTHLIKTRGQQVTLRCSSQSGHNTVSWYQQALGQGPQFIFQYYREEENGRGNFPPRFSGLQFPNYSSELNVNALELDDSALYLCASSTSLAGRTDTQYFGPGTRLTVL.